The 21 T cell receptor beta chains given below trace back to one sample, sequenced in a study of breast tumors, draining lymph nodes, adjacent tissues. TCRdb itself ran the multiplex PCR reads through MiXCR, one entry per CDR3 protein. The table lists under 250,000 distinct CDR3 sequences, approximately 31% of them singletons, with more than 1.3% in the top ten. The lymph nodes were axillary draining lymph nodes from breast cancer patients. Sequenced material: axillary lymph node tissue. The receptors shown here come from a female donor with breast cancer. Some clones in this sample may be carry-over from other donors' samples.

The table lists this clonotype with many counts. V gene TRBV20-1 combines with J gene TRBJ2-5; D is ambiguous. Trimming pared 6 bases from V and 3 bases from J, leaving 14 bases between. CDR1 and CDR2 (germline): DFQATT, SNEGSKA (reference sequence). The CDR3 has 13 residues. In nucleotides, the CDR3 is TGCAGTGCCCCACGGGCAGGCGAAGAGACCCAGTACTTC. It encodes CSAPRAGEETQYF.

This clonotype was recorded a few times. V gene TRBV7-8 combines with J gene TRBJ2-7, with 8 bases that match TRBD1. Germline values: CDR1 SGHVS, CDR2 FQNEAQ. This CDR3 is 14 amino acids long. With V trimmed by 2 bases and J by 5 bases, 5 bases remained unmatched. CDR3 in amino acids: CASSLSDRGHEQYF. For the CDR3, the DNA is TGTGCCAGCAGCTTAAGTGACAGGGGCCACGAGCAGTACTTC.

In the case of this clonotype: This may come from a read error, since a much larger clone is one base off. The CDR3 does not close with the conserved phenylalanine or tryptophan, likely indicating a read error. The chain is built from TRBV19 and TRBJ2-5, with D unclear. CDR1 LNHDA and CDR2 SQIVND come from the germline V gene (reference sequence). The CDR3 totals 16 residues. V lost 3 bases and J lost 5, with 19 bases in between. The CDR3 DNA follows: TGTGCCAGTAGTATGGGCCGGGCCATGTCGAGGGAGACCCAGTACTCC. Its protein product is CASSMGRAMSRETQYS.

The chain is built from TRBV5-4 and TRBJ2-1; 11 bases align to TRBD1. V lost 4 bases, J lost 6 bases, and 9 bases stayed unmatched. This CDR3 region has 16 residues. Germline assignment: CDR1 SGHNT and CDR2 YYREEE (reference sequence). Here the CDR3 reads CASSQGTGQGGNEQFF. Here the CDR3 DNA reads TGTGCCAGCAGCCAAGGGACGGGACAGGGGGGCAATGAGCAGTTCTTC.

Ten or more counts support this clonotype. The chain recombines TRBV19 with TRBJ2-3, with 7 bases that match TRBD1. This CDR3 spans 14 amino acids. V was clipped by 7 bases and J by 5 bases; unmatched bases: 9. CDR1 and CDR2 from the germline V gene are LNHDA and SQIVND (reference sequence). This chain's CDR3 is CASTRQGGRDTQYF. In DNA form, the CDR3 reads TGTGCCAGTACCCGACAGGGTGGGAGAGATACGCAGTATTTT.

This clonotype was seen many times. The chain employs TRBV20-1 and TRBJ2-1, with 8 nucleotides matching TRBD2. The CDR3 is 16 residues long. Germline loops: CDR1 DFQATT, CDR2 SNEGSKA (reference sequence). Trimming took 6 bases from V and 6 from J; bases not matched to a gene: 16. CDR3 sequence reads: CSATGGGGRSGNEQFF. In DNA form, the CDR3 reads TGCAGTGCCACCGGGGGGGGAGGGCGGTCCGGCAATGAGCAGTTCTTC.

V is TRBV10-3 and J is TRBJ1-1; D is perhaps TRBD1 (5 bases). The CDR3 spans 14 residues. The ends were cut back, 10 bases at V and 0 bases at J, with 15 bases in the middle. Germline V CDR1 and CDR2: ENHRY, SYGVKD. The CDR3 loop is CASSLGRMNTEAFF. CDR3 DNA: TGTGCCAGCAGCCTGGGACGGATGAACACTGAAGCTTTCTTT.

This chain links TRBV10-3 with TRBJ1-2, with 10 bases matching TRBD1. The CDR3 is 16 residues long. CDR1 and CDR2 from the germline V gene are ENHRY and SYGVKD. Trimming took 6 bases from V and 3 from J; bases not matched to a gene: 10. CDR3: CAIRTDRGQRYYGYTF. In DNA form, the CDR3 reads TGTGCCATCAGAACCGACAGGGGGCAGAGGTACTATGGCTACACCTTC.

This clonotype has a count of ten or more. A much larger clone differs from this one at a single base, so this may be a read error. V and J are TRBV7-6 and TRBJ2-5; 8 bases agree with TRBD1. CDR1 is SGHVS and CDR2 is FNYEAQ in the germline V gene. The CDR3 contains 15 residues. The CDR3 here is CASSPTGGYQETQHF. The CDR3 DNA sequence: TGTGCCAGCAGCCCCACAGGGGGTTATCAAGAGACCCAGCACTTC.

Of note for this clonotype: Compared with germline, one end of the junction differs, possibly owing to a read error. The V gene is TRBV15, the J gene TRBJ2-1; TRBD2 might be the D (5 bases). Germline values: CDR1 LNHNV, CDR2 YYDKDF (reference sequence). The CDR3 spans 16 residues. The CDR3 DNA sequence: TGTGCCGCCAGCAGCCAAGCCCGGGGATCGTACAATGAGCAGTTCTTC. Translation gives CAASSQARGSYNEQFF.

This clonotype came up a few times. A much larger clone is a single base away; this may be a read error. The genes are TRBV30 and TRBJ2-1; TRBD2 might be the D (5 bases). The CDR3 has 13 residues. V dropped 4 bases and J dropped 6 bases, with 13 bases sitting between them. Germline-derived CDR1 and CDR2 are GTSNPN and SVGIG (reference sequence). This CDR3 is CAWIALEGNEQFF. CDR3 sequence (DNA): TGTGCCTGGATCGCCCTCGAGGGCAATGAGCAGTTCTTC.

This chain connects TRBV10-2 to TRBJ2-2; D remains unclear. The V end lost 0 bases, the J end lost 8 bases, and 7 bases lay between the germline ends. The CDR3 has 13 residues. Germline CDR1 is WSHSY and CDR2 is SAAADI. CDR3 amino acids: CASSESKAGELFF. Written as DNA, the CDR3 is TGCGCCAGCAGTGAGTCGAAGGCAGGGGAGCTGTTTTTT.

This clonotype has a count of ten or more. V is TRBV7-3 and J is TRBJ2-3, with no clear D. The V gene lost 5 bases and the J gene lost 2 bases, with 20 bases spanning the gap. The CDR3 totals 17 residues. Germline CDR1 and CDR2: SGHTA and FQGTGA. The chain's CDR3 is CASSEGIGERTTDTQYF. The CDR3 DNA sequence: TGTGCCAGCAGCGAAGGGATAGGCGAGAGAACCACAGATACGCAGTATTTT.

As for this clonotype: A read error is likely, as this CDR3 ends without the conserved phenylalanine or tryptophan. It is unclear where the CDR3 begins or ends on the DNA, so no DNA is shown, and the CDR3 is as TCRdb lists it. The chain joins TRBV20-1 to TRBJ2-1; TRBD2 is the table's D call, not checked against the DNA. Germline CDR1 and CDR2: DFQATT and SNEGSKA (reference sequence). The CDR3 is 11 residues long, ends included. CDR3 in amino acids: CRGGVAGKQSL.

The CDR3 nucleotides read TGTGCCAGCAGTGAACACCCAGGGGCCTACGAGCAGTACTTC. This translates into CASSEHPGAYEQYF. The rearrangement uses TRBV6-1 and TRBJ2-7; TRBD1 is a possible D gene (6 bases). The CDR3 contains 14 residues. V lost 2 bases and J 2 bases, leaving 10 bases between the germline ends. From germline, CDR1 is MNHNS and CDR2 SASEGT.

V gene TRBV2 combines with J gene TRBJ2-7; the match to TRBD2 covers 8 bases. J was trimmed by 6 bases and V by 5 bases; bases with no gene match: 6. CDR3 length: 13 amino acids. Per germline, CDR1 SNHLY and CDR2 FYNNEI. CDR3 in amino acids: CASSSGGLGEQYF. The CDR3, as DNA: TGTGCCAGCAGTTCGGGGGGGCTAGGCGAGCAGTACTTC. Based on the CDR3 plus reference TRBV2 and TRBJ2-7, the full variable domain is EPEVTQTPSHQVTQMGQEVILRCVPISNHLYFYWYRQILGQKVEFLVSFYNNEISEKSEIFDDQFSVERPDGSNFTLKIRSTKLEDSAMYFCASSSGGLGEQYFGPGTRLTVT.

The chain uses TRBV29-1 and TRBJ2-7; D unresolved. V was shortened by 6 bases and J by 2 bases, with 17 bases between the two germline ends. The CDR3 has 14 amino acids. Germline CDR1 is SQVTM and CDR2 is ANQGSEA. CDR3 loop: CSVDHGPNTYEQYF. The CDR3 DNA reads TGCAGCGTGGACCATGGCCCAAACACCTACGAGCAGTACTTC.

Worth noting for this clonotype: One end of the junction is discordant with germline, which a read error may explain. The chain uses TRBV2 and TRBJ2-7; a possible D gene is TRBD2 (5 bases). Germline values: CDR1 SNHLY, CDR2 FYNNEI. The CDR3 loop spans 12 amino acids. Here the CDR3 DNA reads TGTGTCAGCAGTGAGCGAGGGTGGGAGCAGTACTTC. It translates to CVSSERGWEQYF.

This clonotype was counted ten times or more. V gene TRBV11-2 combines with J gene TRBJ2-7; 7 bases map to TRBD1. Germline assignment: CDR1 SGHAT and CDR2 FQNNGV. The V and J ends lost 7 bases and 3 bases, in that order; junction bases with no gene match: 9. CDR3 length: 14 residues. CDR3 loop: CASNPTGLIYEQYF. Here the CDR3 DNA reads TGTGCCAGCAACCCGACAGGGTTAATCTACGAGCAGTACTTC.

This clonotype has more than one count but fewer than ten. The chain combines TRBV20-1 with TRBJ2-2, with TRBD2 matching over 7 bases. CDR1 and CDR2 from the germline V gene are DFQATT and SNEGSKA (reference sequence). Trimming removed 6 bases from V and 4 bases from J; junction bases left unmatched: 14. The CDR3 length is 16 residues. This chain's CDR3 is CSAPGSGISTTGELFF. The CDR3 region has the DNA TGCAGTGCCCCGGGGAGCGGGATCTCGACCACCGGGGAGCTGTTTTTT.

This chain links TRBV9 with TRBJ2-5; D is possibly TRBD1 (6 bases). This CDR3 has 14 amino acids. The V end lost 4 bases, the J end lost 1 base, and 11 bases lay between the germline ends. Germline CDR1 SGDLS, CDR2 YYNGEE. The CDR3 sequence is CASSPQQGQETQYF. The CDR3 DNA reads TGTGCCAGCAGCCCACAACAGGGCCAAGAGACCCAGTACTTC.